This passage covers 24 T cell receptor beta chains from one sample sequenced in a study of shared clonotypes between healthy human individuals. Assay used: immunoSEQ multiplex PCR; TCRdb lists only in-frame clones, some missing. Here the sample spans 2.3 million or so clones, 85% to 95% being singletons. Input material: naive CD4+ T cells from PBMCs. Subset denoted: CD45RA+ positively selected. The receptors shown here come from a man aged 18-30 years in good health. Some clones in this sample may be carry-over from other donors' samples.

V and J are TRBV15 and TRBJ2-7; D not certain. The CDR3 contains 16 residues. The germline V and J ends were trimmed by 3 bases and 7 bases, with 22 bases remaining between them. Germline V gene lookup returns CDR1 LNHNV and CDR2 YYDKDF (reference sequence). CDR3 region: CATSRLFRTFDFEQYF. The CDR3 DNA reads TGTGCCACCAGCAGGCTTTTCCGGACCTTTGATTTTGAGCAGTACTTC.

The CDR3: CASSLGPRSGNTIYF. The CDR3 DNA sequence: TGTGCCAGCAGCTTGGGACCACGCTCTGGAAACACCATATATTTT. The V gene is TRBV5-6, the J gene TRBJ1-3, with D uncertain. The germline gives CDR1 SGHDT, CDR2 YYEEEE. This CDR3 region has 15 residues. V was clipped by 0 bases and J by 0 bases, with 7 bases between them.

The V and J genes are TRBV9 and TRBJ2-3, with 8 bases lining up with TRBD2. Unmatched junction bases numbered 5, after V lost 0 bases and J lost 2 bases. CDR1 and CDR2 (germline): SGDLS, YYNGEE. The length of the CDR3 is 16 residues. CDR3 residues: CASSVGLAGLTDTQYF. The CDR3 DNA follows: TGTGCCAGCAGCGTAGGCCTAGCGGGCCTCACAGATACGCAGTATTTT.

This chain joins TRBV28 and TRBJ1-4; D is ambiguous. CDR1 is MDHEN, CDR2 SYDVKM, per germline. The CDR3 runs 16 residues. Between the trimmed V and J ends, which lost 6 bases and 5 bases, there was a span of 19 bases. The CDR3 spells CASSPAGMIRNEKLFF. The CDR3 nucleotides read TGTGCCAGCAGCCCGGCGGGTATGATCCGAAATGAAAAACTGTTTTTT.

CDR3 in DNA: TGTGCCAGTAGTATTGTCAGCGGAGGGGGGACCCAGTACTTC. It specifies CASSIVSGGGTQYF. The V and J genes are TRBV19 and TRBJ2-5; D may correspond to TRBD1 or TRBD2 (6 bases each). V lost 3 bases to trimming and J lost 7 bases, with 15 bases between them. CDR1 and CDR2 from the germline V gene are LNHDA and SQIVND (reference sequence). This CDR3 contains 14 residues.

The chain recombines TRBV6-1 with TRBJ2-3, with D perhaps matching TRBD1 or TRBD2 (5 bases each). The CDR3 is made up of 15 amino acids. Trimming cost V 5 bases and J 0 bases, with 12 bases left between them. From germline, CDR1 is MNHNS and CDR2 SASEGT. The CDR3 nucleotides read TGTGCCAGCAGTAAAGTGGGGGTTAGCACAGATACGCAGTATTTT. Translating it yields CASSKVGVSTDTQYF.

The chain links TRBV6-5 to TRBJ1-2; D is ambiguous. The CDR3 totals 15 residues. Germline values: CDR1 MNHEY, CDR2 SVGAGI. The V end was cut by 5 bases, the J end by 4 bases, with 17 bases between. The CDR3 here is CASSNLGVPSYGYTF. In DNA, the CDR3 is TGTGCCAGCAGTAACCTCGGGGTTCCCTCCTATGGCTACACCTTC.

V usage is TRBV7-6 and J usage is TRBJ1-5, with a tentative D call TRBD1 (5 bases). Germline CDR1 and CDR2: SGHVS and FNYEAQ. This CDR3 has 14 residues. V lost 2 bases to trimming and J lost 6 bases, with 11 bases between them. CDR3 nucleotide sequence: TGTGCCAGCAGCTTACTTGGGGCGGGTCAGCCCCAGCATTTT. Protein product: CASSLLGAGQPQHF. The full variable domain, rest sourced from reference TRBV7-6 and TRBJ1-5, is GAGVSQSPRYKVTKRGQDVALRCDPISGHVSLYWYRQALGQGPEFLTYFNYEAQQDKSGLPNDRFSAERPEGSISTLTIQRTEQRDSAMYRCASSLLGAGQPQHFGDGTRLSIL.

The chain combines TRBV7-3 with TRBJ2-7, with TRBD1 identical over 7 bases. The CDR3 is made up of 16 amino acids. The germline gives CDR1 SGHTA, CDR2 FQGTGA. The trim removed 4 bases at V and 1 base at J, leaving 10 bases unmatched. In DNA, the CDR3 is TGTGCCAGCAGCTACAAACAGGGGTGGAATTCCTACGAGCAGTACTTC. Encoded protein: CASSYKQGWNSYEQYF. The full variable domain, in which reference TRBV7-3 and TRBJ2-7 provide the parts outside the CDR3, is GAGVSQTPSNKVTEKGKYVELRCDPISGHTALYWYRQSLGQGPEFLIYFQGTGAADDSGLPNDRFFAVRPEGSVSTLKIQRTERGDSAVYLCASSYKQGWNSYEQYFGPGTRLTVT.

V usage is TRBV2 and J usage is TRBJ1-2; D ambiguous. With 4 bases removed from V and 8 bases from J, the gap between germline ends came to 17 bases. CDR3 length equals 14 residues. CDR1 is SNHLY, CDR2 FYNNEI, per germline. The DNA of the CDR3 is TGTGCCAGCAGTGTAGGGTTGGCTCTACGAGGCTACACCTTC. Encoded protein: CASSVGLALRGYTF.

Concerning this clone itself: Other DNA sequences in the same sample also yield this CDR3. The chain combines TRBV6-5 with TRBJ2-7; D is perhaps TRBD2 (6 bases). Between the trimmed V and J ends, which lost 8 bases and 0 bases, there was a span of 11 bases. The germline CDR1 and CDR2 sequences are MNHEY and SVGAGI. The CDR3 covers 13 residues. The chain's CDR3 is CASRGTDSYEQYF. In DNA form, the CDR3 reads TGTGCCAGCCGAGGGACTGACTCCTACGAGCAGTACTTC.

In this sample, this clone turned up once. The J gene is TRBJ2-5, the V gene TRBV7-3; TRBD2 might be the D (6 bases). The CDR3 sequence is 12 residues long. V was cut by 1 base and J by 7 bases, with 7 bases left in between. CDR1 and CDR2 from the germline V gene are SGHTA and FQGTGA. The DNA of the CDR3 is TGTGCCAGCAGCTTAAACGGGGGGACCCAGTACTTC. Amino acids: CASSLNGGTQYF.

The sample holds a few counts of this clone. The chain links TRBV19 to TRBJ1-1; weak D call: TRBD1 (6 bases). V gave up 4 bases and J gave up 0 bases, with 9 bases separating them. The CDR3 is 14 residues long. Germline CDR1 reads LNHDA; CDR2 reads SQIVND (reference sequence). As DNA, the CDR3 is TGTGCCAGTAGTAACGGGGGCTTGAACACTGAAGCTTTCTTT. Amino acids: CASSNGGLNTEAFF.

DNA for the CDR3: TGTGCCAGCCTAATCAAATCTCCCTACGAGCAGTACTTC. This gives the protein CASLIKSPYEQYF. This chain links TRBV28 with TRBJ2-7; D is uncertain. Looked up from germline, CDR1 is MDHEN and CDR2 is SYDVKM. The CDR3 is 13 residues long. V lost 8 bases to trimming and J lost 2 bases, with 13 bases between them.

The chain recombines TRBV28 with TRBJ2-2; 8 bases align to TRBD1. The ends lost 2 bases at V and 4 bases at J; junction bases unmatched: 12. CDR1 and CDR2 (germline): MDHEN, SYDVKM. This CDR3 region has 18 residues. CDR3 region: CASSLNSLGTGVTGELFF. CDR3 DNA: TGTGCCAGCAGTTTAAACTCTCTGGGGACAGGAGTCACCGGGGAGCTGTTTTTT.

This chain joins TRBV10-3 and TRBJ2-1, with 11 bases aligning to TRBD2. The germline V gene has CDR1 ENHRY and CDR2 SYGVKD. This CDR3 contains 16 residues. J gave up 4 bases and V 3 bases, and 5 bases lay outside the gene matches. The CDR3 loop is CAISDPGLADYNEQFF. The CDR3 DNA sequence: TGTGCCATCAGTGATCCGGGACTAGCGGATTACAATGAGCAGTTCTTC.

This clone was observed a single time. The chain employs TRBV9 and TRBJ2-1; no reliable D call. The V and J ends lost 0 bases and 5 bases respectively, with 15 bases between them. CDR1 and CDR2 from the germline V gene are SGDLS and YYNGEE. The CDR3 length is 16 residues. The CDR3 coding sequence is TGTGCCAGCAGCGTAGCCGATGCGGCCGGAGACAATGAGCAGTTCTTC. It is translated as CASSVADAAGDNEQFF.

The chain links TRBV6-4 to TRBJ2-4; D call uncertain. V dropped 2 bases and J dropped 2 bases, with 7 bases sitting between them. Germline-derived CDR1 and CDR2 are MRHNA and SNTAGT. The CDR3 contains 14 residues. The CDR3 region is CASSDGQSKNIQYF. In nucleotides, the CDR3 is TGTGCCAGCAGTGACGGGCAGTCCAAAAACATTCAGTACTTC.

The chain combines TRBV5-6 with TRBJ1-5; 10 bases match TRBD1. This CDR3 is built from 14 residues. With V trimmed by 4 bases and J by 5 bases, 3 bases remained unmatched. Germline CDR1 SGHDT, CDR2 YYEEEE. The CDR3 here is CASSGTGADQPQHF. The CDR3 DNA is TGTGCCAGCAGCGGGACAGGGGCCGATCAGCCCCAGCATTTT.

This sequence joins TRBV5-1 and TRBJ1-1, with D tentatively TRBD1 (5 bases). Germline values: CDR1 SGHRS, CDR2 YFSETQ. CDR3 length: 13 residues. V was clipped by 4 bases and J by 5 bases, with 12 bases between them. CDR3 amino acids: CASSPREGTEAFF. CDR3 nucleotides: TGCGCCAGCAGCCCCAGGGAAGGGACTGAAGCTTTCTTT.

The chain's CDR3 is CASSLGVMNTEAFF. The CDR3 DNA reads TGTGCCAGCAGCTTGGGAGTTATGAACACTGAAGCTTTCTTT. V and J are TRBV9 and TRBJ1-1; unclear D gene. Trimming removed 4 bases at V and 0 bases at J, with 10 bases between. From germline, CDR1 is SGDLS and CDR2 YYNGEE. The CDR3 has 14 amino acids.

This clone is a singleton in its sample. V and J are TRBV6-1 and TRBJ2-5, with 8 bases that match TRBD1. V was pared by 6 bases and J by 2 bases, with 8 bases of the junction left unmatched. The CDR3 runs to 15 residues. From germline, CDR1 is MNHNS and CDR2 SASEGT. The CDR3 nucleotides read TGTGCCAGCAGGGGGACAGGCGCGGGTCAAGAGACCCAGTACTTC. The encoded protein is CASRGTGAGQETQYF.

V gene TRBV28 combines with J gene TRBJ1-5; TRBD1 agrees at 9 bases. Trimming took 5 bases from V and 0 from J; bases not matched to a gene: 11. Germline V gene sequence: CDR1 MDHEN, CDR2 SYDVKM. This CDR3 region has 18 residues. CDR3 protein: CASSTRQGVPLSNQPQHF. Written as DNA, the CDR3 is TGTGCCAGCAGTACCCGACAGGGGGTGCCTCTTAGCAATCAGCCCCAGCATTTT.

The chain carries TRBV19 and TRBJ2-6; 10 nucleotides line up with TRBD1. With V trimmed by 5 bases and J by 1 base, 8 bases remained unmatched. From germline, CDR1 is LNHDA and CDR2 SQIVND (reference sequence). This CDR3 has 18 amino acids. The DNA of the CDR3 is TGTGCCAGTAGTCCAACCGGGACAGGGGAGTCTGGGGCCAACGTCCTGACTTTC. The encoded protein is CASSPTGTGESGANVLTF.